This T cell receptor beta chain appears in the sequencing data of a study of control samples from healthy donors and cancer patients. This clone was recorded a few times. Trimming pared 5 bases from V and 0 bases from J, leaving 9 bases between. CDR3 length: 14 residues. Germline V lookup: CDR1 SGHTA, CDR2 FQGNSA. Generated by immunoSEQ multiplex PCR, the TCRdb table keeps only in-frame clones and is missing some. The table has 210,000 or so clones, approximately 91% seen once; the top ten hold 1.5% to 2%. Sequencing was performed on blood. The sequence was obtained from a man younger than 45 in good health. The chain carries TRBV7-2 and TRBJ2-3; tentatively, D is TRBD1 (5 bases). The CDR3 spells CASSPGHSTDTQYF. CDR3 bases: TGTGCCAGCAGCCCTGGACATAGCACAGATACGCAGTATTTT.